This passage covers 19 T cell receptor beta chains from one sample sequenced in a study of tumor and adjacent non-tumor tissue in lung cancer. The library came from three nested PCR rounds adapted from ARM-PCR protocols. Using its own MiXCR run on the multiplex PCR reads, TCRdb lists one record per CDR3 protein. Altogether about 110,000 distinct CDR3 sequences are present, about 61% being singletons, with the ten largest covering over 15%. RNA was extracted from bulk tissue without any cell sorting. More than 3 cm separated this lung sample from the edge of the tumor. Sequences were obtained from distant non-tumor lung tissue. The origin of the receptors is a man aged 55 to 69 with non-small cell lung cancer.

This clonotype was seen only once. The chain recombines TRBV4-3 with TRBJ2-3; either TRBD1 or TRBD2 may supply D (6 bases each). Trimming cost V 5 bases and J 8 bases, with 32 bases left between them. The CDR3 length is 19 residues. The germline CDR1 and CDR2 sequences are LGHNA and YSLEER. The DNA of the CDR3 is TGCGCCAGCAGCGAGGATCTAACCGAAGGGGGGACGGCGGACAGTACGCAGTATTTT. This translates into CASSEDLTEGGTADSTQYF.

On this clonotype itself: The junction departs from the called germline gene at one end, perhaps through a read error. This chain connects TRBV6-2 or TRBV6-3 to TRBJ2-5, with TRBD1 matching 7 bases. CDR1 is MNHEY, CDR2 SVGEGT, per germline. The length of the CDR3 is 15 residues. The CDR3 coding sequence is TGTGTCAGCAGTTACCGGGGACAGAAACAAGAGACCCAATACTTC. Encoded protein: CVSSYRGQKQETQYF.

Comment on this clonotype: The junction shows a germline mismatch at one end, possibly a read error. The CDR3 is CASTQELCRAHEQYF. CDR3 DNA: TGTGCCAGCACCCAAGAACTATGCCGCGCGCACGAGCAGTACTTC. The chain joins TRBV4-2 to TRBJ2-7, with D uncertain. Germline assignment: CDR1 LGHNA and CDR2 YNFKEQ. This CDR3 contains 15 residues.

This clonotype was counted ten times or more. This CDR3 reads CASKGTGGPYEQYF. The DNA for the CDR3 is TGTGCCAGCAAGGGGACAGGGGGCCCCTACGAGCAGTACTTC. This rearrangement joins TRBV6-6 to TRBJ2-7; 12 bases align to TRBD1. J gave up 2 bases and V 7 bases, and 3 bases lay outside the gene matches. Per germline, CDR1 MNHNY and CDR2 SVGAGI (reference sequence). This CDR3 comprises 14 residues.

This clonotype has more than one count but fewer than ten. The chain is built from TRBV2 and TRBJ2-3; no reliable D call. The germline V and J ends were trimmed by 4 bases and 3 bases, with 5 bases remaining between them. CDR1 is SNHLY and CDR2 is FYNNEI in the germline V gene. This CDR3 has 12 residues. CDR3 nucleotide sequence: TGTGCCAGCAGTGTAGGGACAGATACGCAGTATTTT. Translating gives CASSVGTDTQYF.

This clonotype was counted a single time. The chain recombines TRBV15 with TRBJ2-6; TRBD1 matches 7 bases. The CDR3 has 16 amino acids. Germline V gene sequence: CDR1 LNHNV, CDR2 YYDKDF (reference sequence). V lost 8 bases, J lost 4 bases, and 11 bases stayed unmatched. The CDR3, as DNA: TGTGCCACCGAACCGGGACAGAGTTCCGGGGCCAACGTCCTGACTTTC. This sequence encodes CATEPGQSSGANVLTF.

This clonotype was counted between two and nine times. The chain employs TRBV6-6 and TRBJ2-7, with no clear D. The germline gives CDR1 MNHNY, CDR2 SVGAGI (reference sequence). This CDR3 spans 11 amino acids. The V gene lost 9 bases and the J gene lost 6 bases, with 12 bases spanning the gap. CDR3 loop: CASNYDREQYF. The CDR3 DNA sequence: TGTGCCAGTAATTACGACCGCGAGCAGTACTTC.

Details on this clonotype: Germline and junction disagree at one end, which may indicate a read error. The J gene is TRBJ1-2, the V gene TRBV11-1, with a possible D match to TRBD1 (5 bases). From germline, CDR1 is SGHAT and CDR2 FQDESV (reference sequence). CDR3 size: 13 residues. CDR3 region: CANSIANRIGYTF. In nucleotides, the CDR3 is TGTGCCAACAGCATAGCGAACAGGATTGGCTACACCTTC.

This clonotype appeared many times. CDR3 region: CASSQAAQGRTEAFF. In DNA form, the CDR3 reads TGTGCCAGCAGCCAGGCCGCACAGGGTCGCACTGAAGCTTTCTTT. This chain links TRBV4-2 with TRBJ1-1; a possible D gene is TRBD1 (6 bases). The CDR3 is 15 amino acids. CDR1 is LGHNA, CDR2 YNFKEQ, per germline. Trimming removed 3 bases at V and 4 bases at J, with 15 bases between.

Concerning this clonotype: Germline and junction disagree at one end, which may indicate a read error. The V gene is TRBV10-2, the J gene TRBJ2-1; TRBD2 agrees at 10 bases. Per germline, CDR1 WSHSY and CDR2 SAAADI. This CDR3 has 13 amino acids. In DNA, the CDR3 is TGCGCCAGCAGAAAAGGGACTAGCGATGAGCAGTTATTC. As protein: CASRKGTSDEQLF.

Points on this clonotype: One end of the junction varies from germline; a read error may be responsible. This chain links TRBV6-5 with TRBJ1-2; tentatively, D is TRBD1 (5 bases). CDR1 is MNHEY and CDR2 is SVGAGI in the germline V gene. This CDR3 has 17 residues. The CDR3 region has the DNA TGTGTCAGCTGCTACCAATATCCCGGGACGTATAACTATGGCTACACCTTC. Protein product: CVSCYQYPGTYNYGYTF.

Comments on this clonotype: An end of the junction differs from the germline gene, which may be a read error. The rearrangement joins TRBV12-3 or TRBV12-4 to TRBJ1-2; D gene ambiguous. This CDR3 region has 13 residues. This CDR3 reads CASILSLHGGYAF. The CDR3 nucleotides are TGTGCCAGCATCCTTAGCCTGCATGGTGGCTACGCCTTC.

About this clonotype itself: A read error may produce the germline difference seen at one junction end. The chain employs TRBV6-1 and TRBJ2-3; no firm D call. The germline gives CDR1 MNHNS, CDR2 SASEGT. CDR3 size: 14 residues. CDR3 in amino acids: CASSEDVQPDTQYF. In DNA form, the CDR3 reads TGTGCCAGCAGTGAAGATGTCCAGCCAGATACGCAGTATTTC.

Ten or more counts support this clonotype. The V call is TRBV28, the J call TRBJ2-7; 8 bases match TRBD1. Trimming took 4 bases from V and 4 from J; bases not matched to a gene: 9. The CDR3 length is 15 residues. Per the germline V gene, CDR1 is MDHEN and CDR2 is SYDVKM. CDR3 DNA sequence: TGTGCCAGCAGTTCACCTGGACAGGGACGATACGAGCAGTACTTC. Residues: CASSSPGQGRYEQYF. The complete variable domain, with remaining parts taken from reference TRBV28 and TRBJ2-7, reads DVKVTQSSRYLVKRTGEKVFLECVQDMDHENMFWYRQDPGLGLRLIYFSYDVKMKEKGDIPEGYSVSREKKERFSLILESASTNQTSMYLCASSSPGQGRYEQYFGPGTRLTVT.

The J gene is TRBJ2-5, the V gene TRBV11-3, with D perhaps TRBD2 (5 bases). Trimming took off 5 bases at V and 0 bases at J, with 10 bases between the two ends. CDR3 length: 14 amino acids. In germline, CDR1 is SGHNT, CDR2 YENEEA. The DNA of the CDR3 is TGTGCCAGCAGCCTCCACGGGGACCAAGAGACCCAGTACTTC. Residues: CASSLHGDQETQYF.

Details on this clonotype: This sequence may be a read error, since a much larger clone differs from it by one base. The rearrangement uses TRBV5-1 and TRBJ2-1; tentative D call: TRBD1 (5 bases). Per germline, CDR1 SGHRS and CDR2 YFSETQ. The CDR3 extends over 14 amino acids. CDR3 coding DNA: TGCCCCAGCAGCTTGGCGAGTGACAGAGCTGAGCAGTTCTTC. Translating gives CPSSLASDRAEQFF.

This clonotype came up once. At one of its ends the junction is not consistent with the germline gene, which may arise from a read error. The rearrangement links TRBV5-1 to TRBJ2-5; 11 bases line up with TRBD1. The CDR3 contains 15 residues. Germline V CDR1 and CDR2: SGHRS, YFSETQ. CDR3 nucleotides: TGCGCCAGGAGCTGGACAGGGGGCGACCAAGAGACCCAGTACTTC. This gives the protein CARSWTGGDQETQYF.

Concerning this clonotype: A much larger clone lies one base from this, so it may be a read error. The rearrangement uses TRBV7-9 and TRBJ2-3; D gene ambiguous. The germline V gene encodes CDR1 SEHNR and CDR2 FQNEAQ (reference sequence). CDR3 length equals 15 residues. CDR3 loop: CASSQTFRITETQYF. The CDR3 DNA reads TGTGCCAGCAGTCAAACCTTCCGGATCACAGAAACGCAGTATTTT.

In its sample, this clonotype was seen a few times. A much larger clone differs by one base, so this may be a read error. The chain links TRBV20-1 to TRBJ1-1; D remains unclear. This CDR3 is built from 11 residues. Germline assignment: CDR1 DFQATT and CDR2 SNEGSKA (reference sequence). The CDR3 sequence is CSAPGNTEALF. In DNA form, the CDR3 reads TGCAGTGCTCCTGGGAACACTGAAGCTCTCTTT.